This T cell receptor (beta chain) appears in the sequencing data of a study of blood T cell repertoires in COVID-19. The wider study: The analysed material was cDNA or gDNA that came from T cells, B-cell-depleted T cells, or PBMCs.

The germline V gene has CDR1 ENHRY and CDR2 SYGVKD. The V end was cut by 5 bases, the J end by 2 bases, with 12 bases between. CDR3 size: 14 residues. Assay: immunoSEQ multiplex PCR; the TCRdb copy retains only in-frame clones and omits some. The data show about 30,000 clones, roughly 65% seen once. This clone rates as medium-sized. The genes are TRBV10-3 and TRBJ1-1, with a tentative D call TRBD1 (5 bases). Material for sequencing was peripheral blood. This receptor was taken from a human donor in a cohort sampled during active COVID-19. In nucleotides, the CDR3 is TGTGCCATCAGTAACAGGCCGGTAAACACTGAAGCTTTCTTT. As protein: CAISNRPVNTEAFF.